The next 21 T cell receptor beta chains were all read from a single sample in a study of shared clonotypes between healthy human individuals. Repertoires were generated with immunoSEQ multiplex PCR, while TCRdb's copy carries only in-frame clones and drops some. Of more than 1 million clones listed, around three quarters were seen once; the top ten hold 0.5% to 0.6%. The sample was memory CD4+ T cells from PBMCs. Noted subset: CD45RA-negative fraction. The receptors stem from a man aged 18 to 29 in good health. Some clones in this sample may be carry-over from other donors' samples.

CDR3: CASSLTAVLNNEQFF. As DNA, the CDR3 is TGTGCCAGCAGTCTGACAGCAGTCCTAAACAATGAGCAGTTCTTC. The chain couples TRBV27 to TRBJ2-1; a possible D gene is TRBD1 (5 bases). The CDR3 contains 15 residues. Germline V gives CDR1 MNHEY, CDR2 SMNVEV (reference sequence). V was pared by 5 bases and J by 5 bases, with 16 bases between.

The gene calls are TRBV9 and TRBJ2-7; D remains unclear. Germline values: CDR1 SGDLS, CDR2 YYNGEE. V lost 0 bases, J lost 2 bases, and 6 bases lay in between. This CDR3 contains 13 residues. Written as DNA, the CDR3 is TGTGCCAGCAGCGTAGGGCAGACCTACGAGCAGTACTTC. Translating gives CASSVGQTYEQYF.

The V call is TRBV10-3, the J call TRBJ2-3; D gene unclear. This CDR3 has 14 amino acids. Germline lookup yields CDR1 ENHRY and CDR2 SYGVKD. Trimming shortened V by 10 bases and J by 3 bases, and 17 bases separated the two germline ends. CDR3 nucleotides: TGTGCCACAGGACCACCGTCCGTAACAGATACGCAGTATTTT. It yields the protein CATGPPSVTDTQYF.

With respect to this clone: Other DNA sequences of this sample code for an identical CDR3. The V and J genes are TRBV19 and TRBJ2-2, with D perhaps TRBD1 or TRBD2 (5 bases each). Germline CDR1 reads LNHDA; CDR2 reads SQIVND (reference sequence). CDR3 length: 13 residues. The V end was cut by 7 bases, the J end by 0 bases, with 6 bases between. As DNA, the CDR3 is TGTGCCAGTACGGGACCGAACACCGGGGAGCTGTTTTTT. Translated: CASTGPNTGELFF.

This clone was seen only once. The V call is TRBV28, the J call TRBJ1-2; D unresolved. This CDR3 region has 13 residues. V lost 4 bases and J 4 bases, leaving 10 bases between the germline ends. CDR1 and CDR2 (germline): MDHEN, SYDVKM. CDR3 residues: CASSSRSSYGYTF. The CDR3 nucleotides read TGTGCCAGCAGTTCCCGCTCTAGCTATGGCTACACCTTC.

A single count supports this clone. The rearrangement uses TRBV18 and TRBJ1-4; D is uncertain. CDR1 KGHSH and CDR2 LQKENI come from the germline V gene. Trimming took 2 bases from V and 5 from J, leaving 9 bases between them. The CDR3 length is 14 residues. This CDR3 reads CASSPTTGNEKLFF. The CDR3 DNA is TGTGCCAGCTCACCAACGACCGGAAATGAAAAACTGTTTTTT. Looking up the rest from reference TRBV18 and TRBJ1-4 gives the full variable domain: NAGVMQNPRHLVRRRGQEARLRCSPMKGHSHVYWYRQLPEEGLKFMVYLQKENIIDESGMPKERFSAEFPKEGPSILRIQQVVRGDSAAYFCASSPTTGNEKLFFGSGTQLSVL.

CDR3 sequence (DNA): TGTGCCAGCAGCCCGGGACTAGCGGGAGTGGGTAATGAGCAGTTCTTC. Translating gives CASSPGLAGVGNEQFF. The chain is built from TRBV5-6 and TRBJ2-1; TRBD2 matches 14 bases. CDR3 length equals 16 residues. The germline V gene has CDR1 SGHDT and CDR2 YYEEEE. V shed 4 bases and J 7 bases; nucleotides not matched to a gene: 7.

V gene TRBV27 combines with J gene TRBJ1-2; 7 bases agree with TRBD1. The J segment lost 4 bases and the V segment lost 0 bases, leaving 5 bases of the junction unmatched. The CDR3 runs to 15 residues. CDR1 is MNHEY, CDR2 SMNVEV, per germline (reference sequence). The CDR3 here is CASSLSQGVGYGYTF. CDR3 nucleotide sequence: TGTGCCAGCAGTTTATCGCAGGGGGTGGGCTATGGCTACACCTTC.

This chain uses TRBV4-3 with TRBJ1-5; no firm D call. The germline CDR1 and CDR2 sequences are LGHNA and YSLEER. CDR3 size: 13 residues. V was trimmed by 0 bases and J by 4 bases, leaving 4 bases between them. CDR3 sequence: CASSQDANQPQHF. The CDR3 region has the DNA TGCGCCAGCAGCCAAGATGCTAATCAGCCCCAGCATTTT.

This chain links TRBV5-1 with TRBJ2-1, with D maybe TRBD1 (5 bases). The length of the CDR3 is 15 residues. Germline-derived CDR1 and CDR2 are SGHRS and YFSETQ. The V gene lost 0 bases and the J gene lost 7 bases, with 14 bases spanning the gap. The CDR3 DNA reads as TGCGCCAGCAGCTTGGTACCTGGCACAGGAAATGAGCAGTTCTTC. Its translation is CASSLVPGTGNEQFF.

V gene TRBV19 combines with J gene TRBJ1-5, with 9 bases identical to TRBD1. The germline V gene has CDR1 LNHDA and CDR2 SQIVND (reference sequence). With V trimmed by 5 bases and J by 6 bases, 11 bases remained unmatched. The CDR3 length is 16 residues. The CDR3 loop reads CASSSPGQGLIQPQHF. The DNA for the CDR3 is TGTGCCAGTAGTTCACCGGGACAGGGATTGATTCAGCCCCAGCATTTT.

The V call is TRBV18, the J call TRBJ2-1; TRBD2 might be the D (5 bases). V gave up 6 bases and J gave up 0 bases, with 15 bases separating them. There are 16 residues in the CDR3. CDR1 and CDR2 from the germline V gene are KGHSH and LQKENI. The CDR3 region has the DNA TGTGCCAGCTCCCGGGAAGCGGTAAGCTCCTACAATGAGCAGTTCTTC. It codes for CASSREAVSSYNEQFF.

DNA for the CDR3: TGTGCCAGCAGTCCCCGGACAGAAGCTTATGGCTACACCTTC. It is translated as CASSPRTEAYGYTF. The genes are TRBV27 and TRBJ1-2; D might be TRBD1 (6 bases). CDR1 and CDR2 from the germline V gene are MNHEY and SMNVEV (reference sequence). The CDR3 runs 14 residues. Trimming shortened V by 5 bases and J by 5 bases, and 15 bases separated the two germline ends.

The chain combines TRBV7-3 with TRBJ2-1, with D tentatively TRBD2 (6 bases). The CDR3 extends over 13 amino acids. Germline V gene sequence: CDR1 SGHTA, CDR2 FQGTGA. The germline V and J ends were trimmed by 6 bases and 7 bases, with 13 bases remaining between them. The CDR3 protein is CASSLGRRNEQFF. CDR3 bases: TGTGCCAGCAGTCTCGGGAGAAGGAATGAGCAGTTCTTC.

This clone was recorded only once. This chain uses TRBV7-8 with TRBJ1-2, with 9 nucleotides matching TRBD1. With V trimmed by 5 bases and J by 0 bases, 13 bases remained unmatched. The CDR3 covers 18 residues. Germline CDR1 and CDR2: SGHVS and FQNEAQ. Here the CDR3 reads CASSRSVPRTGANYGYTF. The CDR3 DNA follows: TGTGCCAGCAGCCGCTCTGTTCCCCGGACAGGGGCTAACTATGGCTACACCTTC.

This clone was seen a handful of times. V is TRBV5-1 and J is TRBJ1-1; weak D call: TRBD1 (5 bases). The CDR3 is 17 residues long. CDR1 and CDR2 (germline): SGHRS, YFSETQ. V lost 6 bases and J 0 bases, leaving 21 bases between the germline ends. CDR3 sequence reads: CASTGGSTGTLNTEAFF. CDR3 sequence (DNA): TGCGCCAGCACTGGGGGGTCAACCGGGACCCTGAACACTGAAGCTTTCTTT.

The J gene is TRBJ2-5, the V gene TRBV7-2, with a possible D match to TRBD1 (6 bases). V shed 7 bases and J shed 5 bases, with 14 bases lying between them. There are 13 residues in the CDR3. Germline V gives CDR1 SGHTA, CDR2 FQGNSA. The CDR3 DNA reads as TGTGCCAGCACCTACAGGGTTAGGGAGACCCAGTACTTC. Protein: CASTYRVRETQYF.

The gene calls are TRBV29-1 and TRBJ2-7; TRBD1 aligns across 8 bases. The CDR3 is 12 residues long. Germline V gene lookup returns CDR1 SQVTM and CDR2 ANQGSEA. V shed 6 bases and J 6 bases; nucleotides not matched to a gene: 7. The CDR3 spells CSVATGGREQYF. CDR3 nucleotides: TGCAGCGTGGCTACAGGGGGGCGCGAGCAGTACTTC.

This sequence joins TRBV5-3 and TRBJ1-3; D not certain. TRBV5-3 is an ORF, with its function uncertain. This CDR3 spans 13 amino acids. V was clipped by 7 bases and J by 0 bases, with 8 bases between them. The CDR3 spells CARDCGSGNTIYF. The CDR3 region has the DNA TGTGCCAGAGATTGCGGCTCTGGAAACACCATATATTTT.

The chain couples TRBV6-1 to TRBJ1-5; D gene ambiguous. The germline CDR1 and CDR2 sequences are MNHNS and SASEGT. CDR3 length: 14 amino acids. V dropped 1 base and J dropped 5 bases, with 9 bases sitting between them. The CDR3 is CASSEVASYQPQHF. CDR3 coding DNA: TGTGCCAGCAGTGAAGTGGCCTCATATCAGCCCCAGCATTTT.

CDR3 DNA: TGTGCCAGCAGTTTAATATCGGCCAATGAGCAGTTCTTC. Amino acids: CASSLISANEQFF. This chain joins TRBV28 and TRBJ2-1; D remains unclear. CDR3 size: 13 residues. CDR1 is MDHEN and CDR2 is SYDVKM in the germline V gene. V lost 2 bases and J lost 6, with 8 bases in between.